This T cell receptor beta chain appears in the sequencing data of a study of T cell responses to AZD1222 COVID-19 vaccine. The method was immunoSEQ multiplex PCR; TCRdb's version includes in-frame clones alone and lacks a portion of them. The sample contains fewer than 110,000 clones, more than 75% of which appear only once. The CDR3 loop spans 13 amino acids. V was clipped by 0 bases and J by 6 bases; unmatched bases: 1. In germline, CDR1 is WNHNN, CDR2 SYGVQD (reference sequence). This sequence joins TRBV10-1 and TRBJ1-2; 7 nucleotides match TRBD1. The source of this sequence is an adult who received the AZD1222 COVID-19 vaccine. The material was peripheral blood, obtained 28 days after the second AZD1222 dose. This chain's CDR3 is CASSESGGHGYTF. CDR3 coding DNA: TGCGCCAGCAGTGAGTCAGGGGGCCATGGCTACACCTTC.